The next 13 T cell receptor beta chains were all read from a single sample in a study of blood T cell repertoires in COVID-19. The data were produced by immunoSEQ multiplex PCR, yet TCRdb's version contains in-frame clones alone and is incomplete. The profile shows 150,000 to 200,000 clones, 82% of them singletons. Specimen: PBMCs or T cells enriched from blood (not recorded which). The receptors stem from a man aged 50-59 years who had recovered from COVID-19.

This sequence joins TRBV2 and TRBJ2-1, with 12 bases aligning to TRBD2. The germline gives CDR1 SNHLY, CDR2 FYNNEI. This CDR3 contains 16 residues. Trimming at V came to 6 bases and at J to 5 bases, leaving 8 bases not matched to a gene. CDR3 in amino acids: CASRSLAGGPNNEQFF. CDR3 DNA sequence: TGTGCCAGCAGGTCCCTAGCGGGGGGGCCTAACAATGAGCAGTTCTTC.

The chain combines TRBV28 with TRBJ1-1; D perhaps matches TRBD1 (5 bases). This CDR3 has 15 amino acids. Trimming removed 4 bases from V and 6 bases from J, with 18 bases in between. Germline V gene sequence: CDR1 MDHEN, CDR2 SYDVKM. For the CDR3, the DNA is TGTGCCAGCAGTTCCCCGCCAGAGATGACAGCTGAAGCTTTCTTT. Amino acid sequence: CASSSPPEMTAEAFF.

The V and J genes are TRBV19 and TRBJ2-2; no firm D call. Germline CDR1 LNHDA, CDR2 SQIVND (reference sequence). The CDR3 totals 14 residues. Trimming took off 5 bases at V and 2 bases at J, with 9 bases between the two ends. In DNA, the CDR3 is TGTGCCAGTAGTGAAGCGAGTAACACCGGGGAGCTGTTTTTT. Protein sequence: CASSEASNTGELFF.

J is TRBJ2-7 and V is TRBV4-2; D is undetermined. There are 16 residues in the CDR3. Germline-derived CDR1 and CDR2 are LGHNA and YNFKEQ. Between the trimmed V and J ends, which lost 1 base and 2 bases, there was a span of 15 bases. The CDR3 DNA sequence: TGTGCCAGCAGCCAAGGATCAGTAGTTAGCACCTACGAGCAGTACTTC. Amino acid sequence: CASSQGSVVSTYEQYF.

The rearrangement joins TRBV5-1 to TRBJ2-3; 12 nucleotides match TRBD2. CDR1 is SGHRS, CDR2 YFSETQ, per germline. The trim removed 0 bases at V and 4 bases at J, leaving 6 bases unmatched. The length of the CDR3 is 17 residues. DNA of the CDR3: TGCGCCAGCAGCTTGGATCTAGCGGGAGGGCGCCCAGATACGCAGTATTTT. Its translation: CASSLDLAGGRPDTQYF.

The chain links TRBV5-3 to TRBJ2-7; 7 bases are a match to TRBD1. TRBV5-3 is treated as an ORF (open reading frame) with a function not yet certain. V lost 5 bases and J lost 2; bases outside the gene matches: 1. The CDR3 has 12 amino acids. The chain's CDR3 is CARRQGAYEQYF. The CDR3 DNA reads as TGTGCCAGAAGGCAGGGGGCCTACGAGCAGTACTTC.

The chain employs TRBV9 and TRBJ2-1; tentatively, D is TRBD1 (6 bases). CDR1 and CDR2 from the germline V gene are SGDLS and YYNGEE. The CDR3 spans 15 residues. V was trimmed by 1 base and J by 4 bases, leaving 12 bases between them. CDR3 protein: CASSVQGGWYNEQFF. In DNA form, the CDR3 reads TGTGCCAGCAGCGTACAAGGGGGATGGTACAATGAGCAGTTCTTC.

The rearrangement joins TRBV5-4 to TRBJ2-2; tentative D call: TRBD1 (5 bases). The CDR3 covers 17 residues. V lost 0 bases and J 8 bases, leaving 20 bases between the germline ends. The V gene's germline CDR1 is SGHNT and CDR2 YYREEE (reference sequence). For the CDR3, the DNA is TGTGCCAGCAGCTTGGGCAAGGGGCGATCCCCCTCTGGGGAGCTGTTTTTT. It encodes CASSLGKGRSPSGELFF.

The rearrangement uses TRBV12-3 or TRBV12-4 and TRBJ1-5; D is unresolved. V lost 2 bases and J 6 bases, leaving 8 bases between the germline ends. This CDR3 has 13 residues. CDR3 sequence (DNA): TGTGCCAGCAGTTTACGAGTCGGTCAGCCCCAGCATTTT. As protein: CASSLRVGQPQHF.

V and J are TRBV29-1 and TRBJ1-4, with TRBD1 as a possible D gene (5 bases). The CDR3 sequence is 15 residues long. Germline CDR1 is SQVTM and CDR2 is ANQGSEA. Trimming pared 4 bases from V and 4 bases from J, leaving 16 bases between. DNA of the CDR3: TGCAGCGTTGCCCTAGGGGTGACAAGTAATGAAAAACTGTTTTTT. Translation: CSVALGVTSNEKLFF.

This clone was observed a few times. The gene calls are TRBV2 and TRBJ2-5, with D possibly matching TRBD1 (6 bases). Trimming shortened V by 6 bases and J by 1 base, and 9 bases separated the two germline ends. Germline values: CDR1 SNHLY, CDR2 FYNNEI. The CDR3 length is 13 residues. The CDR3 region is CASSRTAQETQYF. CDR3 bases: TGTGCCAGCAGCCGGACAGCCCAAGAGACCCAGTACTTC.

This sequence joins TRBV6-5 and TRBJ2-5; the match to TRBD1 covers 7 bases. This CDR3 is built from 14 residues. Germline lookup yields CDR1 MNHEY and CDR2 SVGAGI. Unmatched junction bases numbered 5, after V lost 6 bases and J lost 1 base. CDR3 sequence (DNA): TGTGCCAGCAGCCGGGACAGATCCCAAGAGACCCAGTACTTC. It is translated as CASSRDRSQETQYF.

The chain uses TRBV5-8 and TRBJ2-1; TRBD2 agrees at 13 bases. With V trimmed by 5 bases and J by 7 bases, 15 bases remained unmatched. The CDR3 totals 18 residues. Germline V lookup: CDR1 SGHTS, CDR2 YDEGEE. The CDR3 sequence: CASSFRLAGGSIRNEQFF. The CDR3, as DNA: TGTGCCAGCAGTTTTCGACTAGCGGGAGGATCGATAAGAAATGAGCAGTTCTTC. The full variable domain, in which reference TRBV5-8 and TRBJ2-1 provide the parts outside the CDR3, is EAGVTQSPTHLIKTRGQQATLRCSPISGHTSVYWYQQALGLGLQFLLWYDEGEERNRGNFPPRFSGRQFPNYSSELNVNALELEDSALYLCASSFRLAGGSIRNEQFFGPGTRLTVL.